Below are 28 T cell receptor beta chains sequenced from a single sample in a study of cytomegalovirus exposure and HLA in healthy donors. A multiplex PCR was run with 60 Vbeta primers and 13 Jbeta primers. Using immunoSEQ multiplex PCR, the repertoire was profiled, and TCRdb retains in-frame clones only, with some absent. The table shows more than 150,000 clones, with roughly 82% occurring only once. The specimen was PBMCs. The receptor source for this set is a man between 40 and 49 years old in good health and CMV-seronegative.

CDR3: CASSLSGVAVRANEQFF. In DNA form, the CDR3 reads TGTGCCAGCAGCCTGAGCGGGGTGGCAGTTCGGGCCAATGAGCAGTTCTTC. The chain uses TRBV5-4 and TRBJ2-1; 7 bases line up with TRBD2. The V and J ends lost 4 bases and 6 bases, in that order; junction bases with no gene match: 16. The germline V gene encodes CDR1 SGHNT and CDR2 YYREEE (reference sequence). This CDR3 spans 17 amino acids.

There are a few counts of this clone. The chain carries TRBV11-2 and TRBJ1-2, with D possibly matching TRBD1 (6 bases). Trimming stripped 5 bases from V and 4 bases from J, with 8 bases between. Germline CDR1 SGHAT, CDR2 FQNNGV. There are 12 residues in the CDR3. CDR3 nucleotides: TGTGCCAGCAGCCGGGACACCTATGGCTACACCTTC. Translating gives CASSRDTYGYTF.

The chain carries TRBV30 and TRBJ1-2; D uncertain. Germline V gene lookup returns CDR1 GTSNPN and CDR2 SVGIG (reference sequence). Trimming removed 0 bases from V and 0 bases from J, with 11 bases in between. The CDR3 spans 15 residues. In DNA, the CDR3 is TGTGCCTGGAGTGTAAAGCGACGCCCTAACTATGGCTACACCTTC. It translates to CAWSVKRRPNYGYTF.

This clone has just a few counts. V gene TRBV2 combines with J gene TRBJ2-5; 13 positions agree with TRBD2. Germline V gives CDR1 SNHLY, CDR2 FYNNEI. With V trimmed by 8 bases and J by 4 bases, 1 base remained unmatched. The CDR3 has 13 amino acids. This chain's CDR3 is CASGLAGVETQYF. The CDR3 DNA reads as TGTGCCAGCGGACTAGCGGGAGTAGAGACCCAGTACTTC. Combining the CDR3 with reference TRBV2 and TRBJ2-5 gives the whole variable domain EPEVTQTPSHQVTQMGQEVILRCVPISNHLYFYWYRQILGQKVEFLVSFYNNEISEKSEIFDDQFSVERPDGSNFTLKIRSTKLEDSAMYFCASGLAGVETQYFGPGTRLLVL.

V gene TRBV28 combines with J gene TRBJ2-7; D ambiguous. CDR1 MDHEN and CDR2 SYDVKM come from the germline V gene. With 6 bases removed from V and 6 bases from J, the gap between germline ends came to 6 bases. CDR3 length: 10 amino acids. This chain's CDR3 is CASRGLEQYF. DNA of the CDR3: TGTGCCAGCAGGGGCCTCGAGCAGTACTTC.

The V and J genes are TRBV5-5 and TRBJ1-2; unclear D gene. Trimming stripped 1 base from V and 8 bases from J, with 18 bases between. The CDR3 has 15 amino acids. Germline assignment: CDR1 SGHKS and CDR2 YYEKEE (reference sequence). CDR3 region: CASSLLFVSGGGYTF. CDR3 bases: TGTGCCAGCAGCTTGTTGTTCGTCAGTGGAGGCGGCTACACCTTC.

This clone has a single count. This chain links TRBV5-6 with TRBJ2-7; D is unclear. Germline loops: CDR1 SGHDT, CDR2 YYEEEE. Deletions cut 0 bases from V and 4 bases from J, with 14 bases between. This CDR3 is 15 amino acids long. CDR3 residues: CASSLAGGGRYEQYF. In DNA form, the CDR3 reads TGTGCCAGCAGCTTGGCTGGCGGTGGTAGGTACGAGCAGTACTTC.

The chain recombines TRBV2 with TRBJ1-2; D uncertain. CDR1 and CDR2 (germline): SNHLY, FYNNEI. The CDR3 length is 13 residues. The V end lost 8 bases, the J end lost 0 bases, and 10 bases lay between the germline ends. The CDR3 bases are TGTGCCAGCGTAACCGGGGCTAACTATGGCTACACCTTC. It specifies CASVTGANYGYTF.

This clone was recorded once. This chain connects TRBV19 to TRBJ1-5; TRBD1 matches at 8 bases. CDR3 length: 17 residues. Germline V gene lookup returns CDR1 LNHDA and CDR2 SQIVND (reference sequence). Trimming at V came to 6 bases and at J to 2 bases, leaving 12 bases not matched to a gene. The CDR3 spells CASRGGPGQARNQPQHF. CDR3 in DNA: TGTGCCAGTAGAGGCGGGCCGGGACAGGCCCGCAATCAGCCCCAGCATTTT.

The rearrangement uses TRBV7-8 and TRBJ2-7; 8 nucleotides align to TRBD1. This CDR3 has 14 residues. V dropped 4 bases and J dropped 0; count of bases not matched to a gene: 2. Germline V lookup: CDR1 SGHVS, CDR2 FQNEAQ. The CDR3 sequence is CASSWDRSSYEQYF. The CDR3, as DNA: TGTGCCAGCAGCTGGGACAGGAGCTCCTACGAGCAGTACTTC.

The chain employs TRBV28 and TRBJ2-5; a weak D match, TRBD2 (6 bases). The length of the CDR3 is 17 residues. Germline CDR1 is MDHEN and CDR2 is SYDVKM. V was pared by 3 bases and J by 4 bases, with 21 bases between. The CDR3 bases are TGTGCCAGCAGTTTGCCCCGGAGGGGAGGCGTGAGAGAGACCCAGTACTTC. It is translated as CASSLPRRGGVRETQYF.

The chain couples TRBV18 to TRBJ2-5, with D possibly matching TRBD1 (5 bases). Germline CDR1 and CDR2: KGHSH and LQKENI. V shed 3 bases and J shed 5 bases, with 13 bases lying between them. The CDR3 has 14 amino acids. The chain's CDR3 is CASSPGTGRETQYF. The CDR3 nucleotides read TGTGCCAGCTCACCGGGAACAGGTCGGGAGACCCAGTACTTC.

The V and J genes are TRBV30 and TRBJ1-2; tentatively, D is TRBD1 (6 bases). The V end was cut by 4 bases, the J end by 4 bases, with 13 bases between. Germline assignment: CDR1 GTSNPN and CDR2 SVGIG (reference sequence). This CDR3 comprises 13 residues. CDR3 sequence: CAWKRWTAYGYTF. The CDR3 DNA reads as TGTGCCTGGAAACGCTGGACAGCCTATGGCTACACCTTC. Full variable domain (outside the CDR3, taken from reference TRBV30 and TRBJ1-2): SQTIHQWPATLVQPVGSPLSLECTVEGTSNPNLYWYRQAAGRGLQLLFYSVGIGQISSEVPQNLSASRPQDRQFILSSKKLLLSDSGFYLCAWKRWTAYGYTFGSGTRLTVV.

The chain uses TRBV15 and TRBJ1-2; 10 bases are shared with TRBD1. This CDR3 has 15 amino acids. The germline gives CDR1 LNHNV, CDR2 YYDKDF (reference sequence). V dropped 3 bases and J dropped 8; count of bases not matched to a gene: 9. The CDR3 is CATSSLEDRGRGYTF. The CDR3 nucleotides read TGTGCCACCAGCAGTTTGGAAGACAGGGGGCGAGGCTACACCTTC.

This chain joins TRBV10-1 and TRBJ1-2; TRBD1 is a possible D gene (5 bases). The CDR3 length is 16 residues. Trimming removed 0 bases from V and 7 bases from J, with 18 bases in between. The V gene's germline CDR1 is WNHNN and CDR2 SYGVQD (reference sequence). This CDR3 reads CASSESYQGAKSGYTF. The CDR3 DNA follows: TGCGCCAGCAGTGAGTCGTATCAAGGGGCGAAAAGTGGCTACACCTTC.

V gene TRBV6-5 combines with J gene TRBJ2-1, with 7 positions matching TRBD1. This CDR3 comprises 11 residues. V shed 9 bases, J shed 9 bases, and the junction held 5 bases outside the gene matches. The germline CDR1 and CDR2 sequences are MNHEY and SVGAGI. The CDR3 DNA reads TGTGCCAGTCGGACAGGTCCTGAGCAGTTCTTC. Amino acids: CASRTGPEQFF.

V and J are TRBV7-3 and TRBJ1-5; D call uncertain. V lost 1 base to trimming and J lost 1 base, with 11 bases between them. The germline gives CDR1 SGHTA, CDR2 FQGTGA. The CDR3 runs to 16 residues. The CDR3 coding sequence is TGTGCCAGCAGCTTAATGAATAATGGCAGCAATCAGCCCCAGCATTTT. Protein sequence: CASSLMNNGSNQPQHF. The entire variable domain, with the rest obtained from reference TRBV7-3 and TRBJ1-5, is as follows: GAGVSQTPSNKVTEKGKYVELRCDPISGHTALYWYRQSLGQGPEFLIYFQGTGAADDSGLPNDRFFAVRPEGSVSTLKIQRTERGDSAVYLCASSLMNNGSNQPQHFGDGTRLSIL.

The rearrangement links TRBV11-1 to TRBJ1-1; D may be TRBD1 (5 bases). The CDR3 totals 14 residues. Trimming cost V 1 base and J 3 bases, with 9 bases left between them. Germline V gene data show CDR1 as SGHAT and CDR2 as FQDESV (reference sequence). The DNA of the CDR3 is TGTGCCAGCAGCTTAGAGGGGCTGGACACTGAAGCTTTCTTT. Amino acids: CASSLEGLDTEAFF.

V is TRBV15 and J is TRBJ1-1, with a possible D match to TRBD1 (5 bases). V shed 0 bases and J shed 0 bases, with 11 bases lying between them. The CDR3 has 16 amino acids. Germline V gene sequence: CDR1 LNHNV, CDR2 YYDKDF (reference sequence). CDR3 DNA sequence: TGTGCCACCAGCAGAGATACCCCACAGGTGAACACTGAAGCTTTCTTT. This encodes CATSRDTPQVNTEAFF.

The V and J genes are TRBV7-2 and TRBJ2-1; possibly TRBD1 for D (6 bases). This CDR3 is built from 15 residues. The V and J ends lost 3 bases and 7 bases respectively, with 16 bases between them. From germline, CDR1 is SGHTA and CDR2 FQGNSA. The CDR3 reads CASSLGAPSRNEQFF. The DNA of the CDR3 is TGTGCCAGCAGCTTGGGGGCCCCCAGTAGGAATGAGCAGTTCTTC.

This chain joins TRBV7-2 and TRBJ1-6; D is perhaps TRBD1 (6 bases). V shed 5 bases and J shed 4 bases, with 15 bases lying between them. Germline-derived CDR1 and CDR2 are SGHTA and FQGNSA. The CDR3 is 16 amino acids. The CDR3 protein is CASSPGQLRYNSPLHF. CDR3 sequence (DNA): TGTGCCAGCAGCCCAGGACAGTTGCGTTATAATTCACCCCTCCACTTT.

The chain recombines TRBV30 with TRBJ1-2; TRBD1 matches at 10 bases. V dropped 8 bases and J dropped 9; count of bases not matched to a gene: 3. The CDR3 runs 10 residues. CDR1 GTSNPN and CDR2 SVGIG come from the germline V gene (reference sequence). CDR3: CAGGQGRYTF. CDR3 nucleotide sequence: TGTGCCGGGGGACAGGGGCGCTACACCTTC. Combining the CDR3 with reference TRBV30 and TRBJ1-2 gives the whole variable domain SQTIHQWPATLVQPVGSPLSLECTVEGTSNPNLYWYRQAAGRGLQLLFYSVGIGQISSEVPQNLSASRPQDRQFILSSKKLLLSDSGFYLCAGGQGRYTFGSGTRLTVV.

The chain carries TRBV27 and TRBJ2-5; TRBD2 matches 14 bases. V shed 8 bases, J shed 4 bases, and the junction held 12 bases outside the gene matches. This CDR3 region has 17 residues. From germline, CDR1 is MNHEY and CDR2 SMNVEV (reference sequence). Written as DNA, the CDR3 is TGTGCCAGCGGAGCCGGACTAGCGGGGGGCCCGGCAGAGACCCAGTACTTC. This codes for CASGAGLAGGPAETQYF.

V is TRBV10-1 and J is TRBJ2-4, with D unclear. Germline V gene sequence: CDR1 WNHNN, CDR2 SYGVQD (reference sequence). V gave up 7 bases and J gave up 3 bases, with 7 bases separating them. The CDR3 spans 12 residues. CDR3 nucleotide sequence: TGCGCCAGCAAACTTGGCAAAAACATTCAGTACTTC. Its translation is CASKLGKNIQYF.

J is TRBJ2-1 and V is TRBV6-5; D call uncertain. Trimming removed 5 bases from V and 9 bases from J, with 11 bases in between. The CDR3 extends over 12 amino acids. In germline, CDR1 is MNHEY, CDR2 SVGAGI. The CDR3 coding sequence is TGTGCCAGCAGTGCCACGTCGGGTGAGCAGTTCTTC. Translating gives CASSATSGEQFF.

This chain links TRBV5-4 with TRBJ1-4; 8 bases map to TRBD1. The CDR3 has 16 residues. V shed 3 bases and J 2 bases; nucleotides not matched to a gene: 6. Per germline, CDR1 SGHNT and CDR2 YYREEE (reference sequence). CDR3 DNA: TGTGCCAGCAGCTCCGGACAGGGATCTACTAATGAAAAACTGTTTTTT. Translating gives CASSSGQGSTNEKLFF.

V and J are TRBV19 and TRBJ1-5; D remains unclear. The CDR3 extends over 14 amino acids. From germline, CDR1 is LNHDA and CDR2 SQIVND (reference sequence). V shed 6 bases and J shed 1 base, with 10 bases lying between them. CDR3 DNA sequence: TGTGCCAGTAGCCCTATATTGAGCAATCAGCCCCAGCATTTT. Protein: CASSPILSNQPQHF.

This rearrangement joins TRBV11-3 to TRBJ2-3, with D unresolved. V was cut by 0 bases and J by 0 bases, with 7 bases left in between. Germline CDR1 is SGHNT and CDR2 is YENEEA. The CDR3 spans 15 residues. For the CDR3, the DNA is TGTGCCAGCAGCTTAGAGGGCAGAAGCACAGATACGCAGTATTTT. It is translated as CASSLEGRSTDTQYF.